Presented here are 18 T cell receptor beta chains from one specimen sequenced in a study of regulatory T cells in long-lasting Graves disease. Construction of the TCR beta libraries employed iRepertoire HTBI primers in conjunction with Arm-PCR of CDR3 regions. Using its own MiXCR run on the multiplex PCR reads, TCRdb lists one record per CDR3 protein. The profile shows 350,000 to 400,000 distinct CDR3 sequences, about 16% of them singletons. The time point: newly diagnosed GD, antithyroid drugs for less than 3 months. RNA isolated from PBMCs was used to make the TCR library. The source was peripheral blood mononuclear cells (PBMCs), collected at new diagnosis, from a patient treated with antithyroid drugs. The receptors were gathered from a female donor with Graves disease.

This clonotype was recorded a few times. This sequence joins TRBV28 and TRBJ2-4; perhaps TRBD2 as D (6 bases). The length of the CDR3 is 20 residues. Trimming pared 6 bases from V and 0 bases from J, leaving 27 bases between. Per the germline V gene, CDR1 is MDHEN and CDR2 is SYDVKM. CDR3 nucleotide sequence: TGTGCCAGCAGCCTTCACTGGGCGGGGATCAGACAAGCAGCCAAAAACATTCAGTACTTC. It codes for CASSLHWAGIRQAAKNIQYF.

This clonotype was detected only a few times. A much larger clone is a single base away; this may be a read error. V is TRBV7-9 and J is TRBJ2-4; 7 nucleotides agree with TRBD2. V shed 0 bases, J shed 13 bases, and the junction held 15 bases outside the gene matches. Germline lookup yields CDR1 SEHNR and CDR2 FQNEAQ (reference sequence). CDR3 size: 16 residues. CDR3 bases: TGTGCCAGCAGCTTAGCGGGGGGGAGCTCCTACAATGAGCAGTACTTC. Translation: CASSLAGGSSYNEQYF.

Many counts were recorded for this clonotype. The genes are TRBV4-2 and TRBJ2-2; tentative D call: TRBD2 (5 bases). V was shortened by 4 bases and J by 6 bases, with 21 bases between the two germline ends. CDR1 LGHNA and CDR2 YNFKEQ come from the germline V gene. The CDR3 is 17 amino acids. This CDR3 reads CASSPVGISGHSGELFF. As DNA, the CDR3 is TGTGCCAGCAGCCCTGTAGGAATAAGCGGCCACTCCGGGGAGCTGTTTTTT.

In this sample, this clonotype turned up many times. The V and J genes are TRBV12-3 or TRBV12-4 and TRBJ2-5; D might be TRBD2 (5 bases). CDR3 length: 14 amino acids. Trimming cost V 6 bases and J 5 bases, with 16 bases left between them. The CDR3 region has the DNA TGTGCCAGCAGGCCCGGGCTAGCAGTGGAGACCCAGTACTTC. Residues: CASRPGLAVETQYF.

This chain links TRBV11-2 with TRBJ2-1; no clear D gene. The germline V gene has CDR1 SGHAT and CDR2 FQNNGV. V shed 0 bases and J shed 7 bases, with 13 bases lying between them. This CDR3 region has 15 residues. The CDR3 region has the DNA TGTGCCAGCAGCTTAGATATCCCCAGTGGAAATGAGCAGTTCTTC. It is translated as CASSLDIPSGNEQFF.

This clonotype came up many times. The V call is TRBV6-1, the J call TRBJ2-5; a weak D match, TRBD1 (6 bases). The ends were cut back, 6 bases at V and 1 base at J, with 12 bases in the middle. The germline V gene has CDR1 MNHNS and CDR2 SASEGT. CDR3 length equals 14 residues. The CDR3 spells CASRSTGFQETQYF. DNA of the CDR3: TGTGCCAGCAGATCGACAGGTTTCCAAGAGACCCAGTACTTC.

This clonotype was seen at least ten times. The V and J genes are TRBV12-3 or TRBV12-4 and TRBJ1-2, with 8 bases aligning to TRBD1. J was trimmed by 4 bases and V by 6 bases; bases with no gene match: 10. The CDR3 contains 15 residues. DNA for the CDR3: TGTGCCAGCAGCCTTCGACAGGGGTACCGCTATGGCTACACCTTC. Translated: CASSLRQGYRYGYTF.

The chain uses TRBV12-3 or TRBV12-4 and TRBJ2-1; TRBD2 matches 7 bases. There are 14 residues in the CDR3. V gave up 7 bases and J gave up 8 bases; unmatched junction bases: 11. CDR3 nucleotides: TGTGCCAGCACCCCCGGACTAGTTGTCGATGAGCAGTTCTTC. Translating it yields CASTPGLVVDEQFF.

The table lists this clonotype with many counts. This chain links TRBV24-1 with TRBJ2-2; TRBD1 or TRBD2 may be the D gene (5 bases each). CDR3 size: 17 residues. Trimming pared 3 bases from V and 0 bases from J, leaving 13 bases between. Germline V gene data show CDR1 as KGHDR and CDR2 as SFDVKD. The CDR3 region is CATSDISRGANTGELFF. CDR3 nucleotide sequence: TGTGCCACCAGTGATATTTCACGGGGCGCGAACACCGGGGAGCTGTTTTTT.

The V and J genes are TRBV12-3 or TRBV12-4 and TRBJ2-7; 9 bases agree with TRBD1. This CDR3 region has 15 residues. The V segment lost 3 bases and the J segment 2 bases; nucleotides outside the gene matches: 5. CDR3 DNA: TGTGCCAGCAGTTTCACGGGACAGGGACCCTACGAGCAGTACTTC. This translates into CASSFTGQGPYEQYF.

This clonotype was detected ten times or more. The chain carries TRBV28 and TRBJ2-7; D not resolved. In germline, CDR1 is MDHEN, CDR2 SYDVKM. The CDR3 has 16 residues. With 4 bases removed from V and 0 bases from J, the gap between germline ends came to 16 bases. CDR3 DNA sequence: TGTGCCAGCAGTTCACTCCGAGCAGGCAACTCCTACGAGCAGTACTTC. It yields the protein CASSSLRAGNSYEQYF.

The sample holds a few counts of this clonotype. V is TRBV27 and J is TRBJ2-2; D is ambiguous. CDR3 size: 13 residues. Germline V gives CDR1 MNHEY, CDR2 SMNVEV (reference sequence). With 2 bases removed from V and 6 bases from J, the gap between germline ends came to 7 bases. Here the CDR3 DNA reads TGTGCCAGCAGTTTACTAGTTCCCGGGGAGCTGTTTTTT. It specifies CASSLLVPGELFF.

The chain joins TRBV5-6 to TRBJ1-1; D remains ambiguous. The length of the CDR3 is 13 residues. The V end lost 2 bases, the J end lost 5 bases, and 10 bases lay between the germline ends. In germline, CDR1 is SGHDT, CDR2 YYEEEE. Here the CDR3 reads CASSFVPGTEAFF. The CDR3 DNA reads as TGTGCCAGCAGCTTCGTCCCGGGTACTGAAGCTTTCTTT.

This clonotype appeared a single time. This chain links TRBV3-1 with TRBJ2-5; 11 bases agree with TRBD1. J lost 5 bases, V lost 4 bases, and 9 bases had no gene match. Germline V gene sequence: CDR1 LGHDT, CDR2 YNNKEL (reference sequence). The length of the CDR3 is 16 residues. CDR3 coding DNA: TGTGCCAGCAGCCCGAGGGACAGGGGGGTGAGGGAGACCCAGTACTTC. This encodes CASSPRDRGVRETQYF.

To note about this clonotype: A much larger clone sits a single nucleotide away, making a read error possible. The chain employs TRBV6-5 and TRBJ2-4; D is unresolved. The CDR3 length is 14 residues. V dropped 2 bases and J dropped 7 bases, with 12 bases sitting between them. Germline CDR1 is MNHEY and CDR2 is SVGAGI. The CDR3 loop reads CASSYLPRWNIQYF. CDR3 sequence (DNA): TGTGCCAGCAGTTACCTACCCAGGTGGAACATTCAGTACTTC.

This clonotype was observed at least ten times. The chain employs TRBV2 and TRBJ1-1, with 7 bases lining up with TRBD1. This CDR3 contains 15 residues. V gave up 6 bases and J gave up 0 bases; unmatched junction bases: 7. The V gene's germline CDR1 is SNHLY and CDR2 FYNNEI. The DNA for the CDR3 is TGTGCCAGCAGGCCATTACAGGGGCTGAACACTGAAGCTTTCTTT. Its protein is CASRPLQGLNTEAFF.

This clonotype was picked up many times. This chain joins TRBV6-2 or TRBV6-3 and TRBJ2-3; maybe TRBD2 (6 bases). Trimming removed 2 bases from V and 2 bases from J, with 17 bases in between. The CDR3 contains 17 residues. Germline CDR1 is MNHEY and CDR2 is SVGEGT. As DNA, the CDR3 is TGTGCCAGCAGTTACAACCCCGGAGGAGGGAACACAGATACGCAGTATTTT. This sequence encodes CASSYNPGGGNTDTQYF.

The CDR3 loop is CSAPWESGELNTGELFF. CDR3 nucleotide sequence: TGCAGTGCCCCTTGGGAGTCCGGGGAGCTGAACACCGGGGAGCTGTTTTTT. V is TRBV20-1 and J is TRBJ2-2; a weak D match, TRBD2 (5 bases). The CDR3 is 17 amino acids. CDR1 and CDR2 from the germline V gene are DFQATT and SNEGSKA (reference sequence). V was clipped by 6 bases and J by 1 base, with 21 bases between them.